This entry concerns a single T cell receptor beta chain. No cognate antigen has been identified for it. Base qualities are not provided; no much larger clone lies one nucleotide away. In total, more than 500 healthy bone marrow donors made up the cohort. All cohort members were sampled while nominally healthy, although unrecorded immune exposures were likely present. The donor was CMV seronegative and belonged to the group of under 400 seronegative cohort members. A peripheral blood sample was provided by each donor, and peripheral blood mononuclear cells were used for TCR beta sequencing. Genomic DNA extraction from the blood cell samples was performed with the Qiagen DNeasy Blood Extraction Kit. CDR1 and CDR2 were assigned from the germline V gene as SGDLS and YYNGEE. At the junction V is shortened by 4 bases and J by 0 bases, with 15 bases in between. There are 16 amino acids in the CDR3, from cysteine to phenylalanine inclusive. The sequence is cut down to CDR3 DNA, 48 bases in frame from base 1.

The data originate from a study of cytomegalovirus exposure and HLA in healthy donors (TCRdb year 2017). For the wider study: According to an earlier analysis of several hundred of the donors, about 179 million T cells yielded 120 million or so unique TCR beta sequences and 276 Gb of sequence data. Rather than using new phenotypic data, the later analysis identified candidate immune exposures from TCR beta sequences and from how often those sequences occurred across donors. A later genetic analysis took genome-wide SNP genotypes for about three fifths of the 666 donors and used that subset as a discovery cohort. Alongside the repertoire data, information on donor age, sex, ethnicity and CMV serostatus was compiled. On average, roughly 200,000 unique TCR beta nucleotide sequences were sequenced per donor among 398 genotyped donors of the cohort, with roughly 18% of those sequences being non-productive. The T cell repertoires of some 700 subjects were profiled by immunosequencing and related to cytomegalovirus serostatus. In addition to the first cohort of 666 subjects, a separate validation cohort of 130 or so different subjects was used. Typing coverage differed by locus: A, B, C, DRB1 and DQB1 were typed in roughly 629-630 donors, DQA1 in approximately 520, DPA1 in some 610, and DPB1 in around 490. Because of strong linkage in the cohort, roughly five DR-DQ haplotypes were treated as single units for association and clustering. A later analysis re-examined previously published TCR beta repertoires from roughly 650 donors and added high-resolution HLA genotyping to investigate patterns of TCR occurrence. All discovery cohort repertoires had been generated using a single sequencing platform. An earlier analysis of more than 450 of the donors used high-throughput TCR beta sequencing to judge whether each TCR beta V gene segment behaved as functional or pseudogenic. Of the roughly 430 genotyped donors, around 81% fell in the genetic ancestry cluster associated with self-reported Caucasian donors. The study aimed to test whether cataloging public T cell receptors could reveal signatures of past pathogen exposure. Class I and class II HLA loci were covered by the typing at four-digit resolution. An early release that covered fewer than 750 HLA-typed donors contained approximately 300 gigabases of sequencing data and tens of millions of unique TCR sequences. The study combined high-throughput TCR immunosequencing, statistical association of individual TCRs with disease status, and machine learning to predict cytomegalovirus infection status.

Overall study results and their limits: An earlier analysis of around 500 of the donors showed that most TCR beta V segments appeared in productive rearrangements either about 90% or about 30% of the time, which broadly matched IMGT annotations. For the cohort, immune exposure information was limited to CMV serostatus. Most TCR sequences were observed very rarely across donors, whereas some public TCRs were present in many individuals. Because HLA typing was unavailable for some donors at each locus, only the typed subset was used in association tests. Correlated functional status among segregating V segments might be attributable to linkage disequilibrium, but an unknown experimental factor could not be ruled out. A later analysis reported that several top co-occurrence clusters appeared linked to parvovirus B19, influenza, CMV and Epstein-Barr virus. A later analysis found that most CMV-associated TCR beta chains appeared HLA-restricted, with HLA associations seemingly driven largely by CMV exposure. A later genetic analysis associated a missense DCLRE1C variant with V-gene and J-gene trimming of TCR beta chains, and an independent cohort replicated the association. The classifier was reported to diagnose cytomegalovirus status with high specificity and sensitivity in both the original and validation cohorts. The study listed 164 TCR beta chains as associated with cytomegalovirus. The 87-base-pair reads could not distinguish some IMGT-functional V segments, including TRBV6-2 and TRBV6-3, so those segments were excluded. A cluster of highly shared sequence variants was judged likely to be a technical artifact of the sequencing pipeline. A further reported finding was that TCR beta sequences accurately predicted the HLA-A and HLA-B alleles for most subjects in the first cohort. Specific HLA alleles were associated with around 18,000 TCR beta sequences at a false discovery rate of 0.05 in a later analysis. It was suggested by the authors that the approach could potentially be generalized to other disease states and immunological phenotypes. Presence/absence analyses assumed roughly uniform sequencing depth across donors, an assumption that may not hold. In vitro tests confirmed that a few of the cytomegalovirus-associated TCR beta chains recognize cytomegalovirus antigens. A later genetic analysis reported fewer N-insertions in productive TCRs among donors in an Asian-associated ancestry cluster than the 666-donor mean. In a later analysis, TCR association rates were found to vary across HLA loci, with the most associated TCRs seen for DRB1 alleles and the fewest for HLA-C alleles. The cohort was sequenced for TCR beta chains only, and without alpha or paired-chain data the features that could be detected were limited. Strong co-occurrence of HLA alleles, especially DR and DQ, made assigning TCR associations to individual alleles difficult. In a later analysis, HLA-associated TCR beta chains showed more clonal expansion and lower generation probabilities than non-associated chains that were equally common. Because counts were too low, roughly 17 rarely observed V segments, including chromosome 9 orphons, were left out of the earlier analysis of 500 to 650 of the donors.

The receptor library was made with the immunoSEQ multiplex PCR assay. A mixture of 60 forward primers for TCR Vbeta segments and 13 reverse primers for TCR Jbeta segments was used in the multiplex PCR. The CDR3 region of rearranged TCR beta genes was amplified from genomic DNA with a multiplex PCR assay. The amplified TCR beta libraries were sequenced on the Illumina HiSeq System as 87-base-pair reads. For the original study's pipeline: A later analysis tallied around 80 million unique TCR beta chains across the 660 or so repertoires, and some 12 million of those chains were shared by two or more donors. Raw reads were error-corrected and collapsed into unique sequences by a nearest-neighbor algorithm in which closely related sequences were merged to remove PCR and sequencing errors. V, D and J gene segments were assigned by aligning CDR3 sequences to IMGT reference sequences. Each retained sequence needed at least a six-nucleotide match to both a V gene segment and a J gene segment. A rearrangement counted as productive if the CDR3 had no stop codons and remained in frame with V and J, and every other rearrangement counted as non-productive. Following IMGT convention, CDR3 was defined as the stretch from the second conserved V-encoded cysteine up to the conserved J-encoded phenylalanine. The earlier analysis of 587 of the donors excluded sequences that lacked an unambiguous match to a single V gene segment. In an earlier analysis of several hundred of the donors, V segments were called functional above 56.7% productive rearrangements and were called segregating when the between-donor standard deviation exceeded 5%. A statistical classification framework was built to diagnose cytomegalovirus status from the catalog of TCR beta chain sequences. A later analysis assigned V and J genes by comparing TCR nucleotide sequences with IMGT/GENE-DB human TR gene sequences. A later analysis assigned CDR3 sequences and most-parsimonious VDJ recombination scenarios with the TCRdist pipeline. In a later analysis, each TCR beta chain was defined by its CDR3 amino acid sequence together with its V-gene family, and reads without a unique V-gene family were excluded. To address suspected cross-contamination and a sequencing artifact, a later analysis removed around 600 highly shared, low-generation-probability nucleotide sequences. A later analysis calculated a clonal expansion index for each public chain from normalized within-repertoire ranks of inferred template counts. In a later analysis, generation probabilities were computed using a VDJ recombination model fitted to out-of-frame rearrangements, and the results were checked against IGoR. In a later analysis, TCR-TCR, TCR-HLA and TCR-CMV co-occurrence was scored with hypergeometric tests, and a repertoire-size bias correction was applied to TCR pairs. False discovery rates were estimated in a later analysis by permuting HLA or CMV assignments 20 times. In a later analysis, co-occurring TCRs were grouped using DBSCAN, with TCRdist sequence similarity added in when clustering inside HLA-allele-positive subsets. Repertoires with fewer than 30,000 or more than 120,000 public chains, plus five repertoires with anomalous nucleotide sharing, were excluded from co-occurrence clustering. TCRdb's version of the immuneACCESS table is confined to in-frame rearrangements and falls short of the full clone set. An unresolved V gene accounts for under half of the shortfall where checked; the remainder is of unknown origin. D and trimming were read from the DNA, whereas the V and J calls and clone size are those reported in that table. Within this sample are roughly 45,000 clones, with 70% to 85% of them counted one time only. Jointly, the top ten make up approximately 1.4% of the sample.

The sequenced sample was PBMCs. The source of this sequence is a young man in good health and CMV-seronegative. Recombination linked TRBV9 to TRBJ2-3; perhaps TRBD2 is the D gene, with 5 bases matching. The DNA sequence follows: TGTGCCAGCAGCTCGCAGCTAGCCACGAGCACAGATACGCAGTATTTT. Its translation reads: CASSSQLATSTDTQYF.